The present T cell receptor beta chain was sequenced within a study of cytomegalovirus exposure and HLA in healthy donors. Study results and limitations: An analysis was carried out later, and it reportedly showed fewer N-insertions in an Asian-associated ancestry cluster than the approximately 670-donor mean. For most TCR sequences rarity was the rule, although some public TCRs occurred in many donors. About 87% or about 30% of the time was how often most TCR beta V segments were productive, according to an earlier analysis.

For this clone: Its antigen is not identified.

The germline V gene encodes CDR1 SGHRS and CDR2 YFSETQ. After removal of 6 bases from V and 6 bases from J, the junction contained 5 bases not matched to a gene. The CDR3 consists of 13 residues. The PCR employed 60 Vbeta primers together with 13 Jbeta primers. Sequenced by immunoSEQ multiplex PCR; TCRdb stores in-frame clones only, minus some. The sample lists about 180,000 clones; roughly 82% were seen once. The sample taken for sequencing was PBMCs. The chain joins TRBV5-1 to TRBJ1-2; 10 bases line up with TRBD1. This sequence originates from a man in his forties in good health and CMV-seronegative. The CDR3 region has the DNA TGCGCCAGCATGGGACAGGGGCGGGATGGCTACACCTTC. This gives the protein CASMGQGRDGYTF.